In its sample, the clone carrying this T cell receptor (beta chain) was seen a few times. The antigen is undetermined. Cells sorted as Tregs were CD4+, CD25+ and CD127-/low. The length of the CDR3 is 13 residues. Germline CDR1 and CDR2: MNHEY and SMNVEV (reference sequence). Losses at the gene ends were 5 bases for V and 4 bases for J; bases not matched to a gene: 4. Study findings and constraints: Whole repertoires were not studied in the larger cohort, only one V-J beta rearrangement. Tumor memory CD4+ T cell TCR gene usage clustered with blood and lymph node memory CD4+ cells and lymph node naive CD4+ cells. Tumor Tregs overlapped most with tumor, then blood, naive CD4+ cells.

Full-length variable regions came from constant-region reverse primers plus semi-nested Nested Universal Primer A PCR. One entry per CDR3 protein results from TCRdb running MiXCR on the 5' RACE reads. Of tens of thousands of distinct CDR3 sequences listed, roughly a fifth are singletons. This chain uses TRBV27 with TRBJ1-1, with 7 positions matching TRBD1. This sequence was found in a female donor with breast cancer. Sequenced sample: Tregs sorted from blood. Here the CDR3 DNA reads TGTGCCAGCAGTATTGCAGGGGGCACTGAAGCTTTCTTT. Encoded protein: CASSIAGGTEAFF.